The clone carrying this TCR beta chain showed up many times. The target antigen is unknown. Stable Graves' hyperthyroidism meant no ophthalmopathy progression within 18 months. Investigators excluded patients with uncontrolled infection, other autoimmune disease, pregnancy or lactation. There were TCR beta CDR3 regions amplified from RNA transcripts. When the TCR CDR3 underwent first-round RT-PCR, the HTBI primer set was used. TCRdb itself ran the multiplex PCR reads through MiXCR, one entry per CDR3 protein. The top ten hold 15% to 20% of the sample, which has over 450,000 distinct CDR3 sequences, 13% to 15% seen once. The data were obtained in a study of T cells in Graves' hyperthyroidism and ophthalmopathy. Overall study results and limits: Peripheral blood also featured most of the thyroid clonotypes expanded above 0.001.

The specimen sequenced was blood. This TCR was sampled from a woman between 18 and 29 years old with Graves' hyperthyroidism.

CDR3 protein: CASSHRNYGYTF. CDR3 nucleotides: TGTGCCAGCAGCCACCGAAACTATGGCTACACCTTC. The chain joins TRBV5-8 to TRBJ1-2, with D uncertain. Germline V gives CDR1 SGHTS, CDR2 YDEGEE. The V end was cut by 4 bases, the J end by 2 bases, with 6 bases between. The CDR3 has 12 amino acids.